Listed below are T cell receptor beta chains from one sample, sequenced in a study of blood T cell repertoires in COVID-19. Measured with immunoSEQ multiplex PCR; TCRdb has only the in-frame clones, and not every one. The sample has hundreds of thousands of clones; approximately 90% are singletons. Source material: peripheral blood. Receptors originate from a woman aged 25 to 39 with COVID-19, enrolled during active disease. CDR3s include the opening cysteine and the closing phenylalanine or tryptophan. The D gene is left open where the match is weak. Clone size, where shown, is once, few, many, or a class for clones that have expanded.

J: TRBJ1-2; size: .; D: TRBD1; V: TRBV6-5; DNA: TGTGCCACCTCGGGACAGAAAATCTATGGCTACACCTTC; CDR3: CATSGQKIYGYTF
J: TRBJ2-1; size: once; D: .; V: TRBV4-3; DNA: TGCGCCAGCAGCCAAGAATTCGGTAGCGGAAGCAATGAGCAGTTCTTC; CDR3: CASSQEFGSGSNEQFF
J: TRBJ1-2; size: .; D: .; V: TRBV6-6; DNA: TGTGCCAGCAGCACCACGCCGAGAGGAGACTATGGCTACACCTTC; CDR3: CASSTTPRGDYGYTF
J: TRBJ2-2; size: once; D: TRBD2; V: TRBV23-1; DNA: TGCGCCGAGGGAGGGACCACCGGGGAGCTGTTTTTT; CDR3: CAEGGTTGELFF
J: TRBJ2-3; size: .; D: TRBD1; V: TRBV9; DNA: TGTGCCAGCAGCCCAAGGACAGGGCATAGCACAGATACGCAGTATTTT; CDR3: CASSPRTGHSTDTQYF
J: TRBJ1-3; size: .; D: .; V: TRBV7-2; DNA: TGTGCCAGCAGCTATGAACTGTCCTCTGGAAACACCATATATTTT; CDR3: CASSYELSSGNTIYF
J: TRBJ1-4; size: .; D: .; V: TRBV11-2; DNA: TGTGCCAGCAGCTCTTACTCGGGACTCCTGGGTGAAAAACTGTTTTTT; CDR3: CASSSYSGLLGEKLFF
J: TRBJ1-4; size: .; D: TRBD1; V: TRBV2; DNA: TGTGCCAGCAGTGACGGGACAGGGTACGGTGAAAAACTGTTTTTT; CDR3: CASSDGTGYGEKLFF
J: TRBJ1-2; size: .; D: .; V: TRBV4-3; DNA: TGCGCCAGCAGCCCCCGGGGAAACTATGGCTACACCTTC; CDR3: CASSPRGNYGYTF
J: TRBJ1-4; size: few; D: TRBD1; V: TRBV7-9; DNA: TGTGCCAGCAGTAAGGGACAGGGTAGCGAAAAACTGTTTTTT; CDR3: CASSKGQGSEKLFF
J: TRBJ1-1; size: .; D: TRBD1; V: TRBV5-1; DNA: TGCGCCAGCAGCTTGGGAGCGACAGGGTTTGGGAACACTGAAGCTTTCTTT; CDR3: CASSLGATGFGNTEAFF
J: TRBJ1-1; size: .; D: .; V: TRBV15; DNA: TGTGCCACCAGCAGAGACAGGGGTACTGAAGCTTTCTTT; CDR3: CATSRDRGTEAFF
J: TRBJ1-2; size: .; D: .; V: TRBV24-1; DNA: TGTGCCACCAGTGATTACCGGGGAGGGGGCTATGGCTACACCTTC; CDR3: CATSDYRGGGYGYTF
J: TRBJ1-5; size: few; D: .; V: TRBV4-2; DNA: TGTGCCAGCAGCTGGGGGGTGGGAGAGCCCCAGCATTTT; CDR3: CASSWGVGEPQHF
J: TRBJ1-2; size: .; D: TRBD1; V: TRBV7-2; DNA: TGTGCCAGCAGCTCTGATACAGGGGACTATGGCTACACCTTC; CDR3: CASSSDTGDYGYTF
J: TRBJ2-1; size: .; D: TRBD2; V: TRBV7-6; DNA: TGTGCCAGCAGCTTAGTGGCAGCGGGGGGGTTCTCCTACAATGAGCAGTTCTTC; CDR3: CASSLVAAGGFSYNEQFF
J: TRBJ2-2; size: .; D: .; V: TRBV27; DNA: TGTGCCAGCAGTATCCAACAGCGGACCGGGGAGCTGTTTTTT; CDR3: CASSIQQRTGELFF
J: TRBJ2-3; size: .; D: .; V: TRBV11-2; DNA: TGTGCCAGCAGCCATACAGATACGCAGTATTTT; CDR3: CASSHTDTQYF
J: TRBJ2-3; size: .; D: .; V: TRBV21-1; DNA: TGTGCCAGCAGCAAAGACCGACAGGGCCCCACAGATACGCAGTATTTT; CDR3: CASSKDRQGPTDTQYF
J: TRBJ2-7; size: .; D: .; V: TRBV4-2; DNA: TGTGCCAGCAGCCAAGAATTTTCCCGAGAAGGGGGTTACTCCTACGAGCAGTACTTC; CDR3: CASSQEFSREGGYSYEQYF
J: TRBJ1-5; size: .; D: .; V: TRBV28; DNA: TGTGCCAGCAGTAGAGACAGTAGCAATCAGCCCCAGCATTTT; CDR3: CASSRDSSNQPQHF
J: TRBJ2-3; size: .; D: .; V: TRBV7-9; DNA: TGTGCCAGCAGCCCGCGGGGGCAGCACAGCACAGATACGCAGTATTTT; CDR3: CASSPRGQHSTDTQYF
J: TRBJ1-4; size: .; D: TRBD1; V: TRBV4-1; DNA: TGCGCCAGCAAGGCCGGGACAGGGGGACTCCCTAAACTGTTTTTT; CDR3: CASKAGTGGLPKLFF
J: TRBJ2-1; size: .; D: .; V: TRBV7-2; DNA: TGTGCCAGCAGCTTAGCGAGTGTCGGTGGTTACAATGAGCAGTTCTTC; CDR3: CASSLASVGGYNEQFF